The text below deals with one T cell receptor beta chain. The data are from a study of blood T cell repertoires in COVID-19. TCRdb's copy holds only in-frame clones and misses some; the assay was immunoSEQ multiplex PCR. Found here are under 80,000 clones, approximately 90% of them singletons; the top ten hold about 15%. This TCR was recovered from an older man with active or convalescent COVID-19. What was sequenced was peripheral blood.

The CDR3 sequence: CASRPRGSSYNSPLHF. The DNA of the CDR3 is TGTGCCAGCAGGCCGCGGGGGAGCTCCTATAATTCACCCCTCCACTTT. V gene TRBV28 combines with J gene TRBJ1-6, with D perhaps matching TRBD1 (5 bases). The CDR3 covers 16 residues. V was shortened by 6 bases and J by 0 bases, with 12 bases between the two germline ends. Germline V gives CDR1 MDHEN, CDR2 SYDVKM.